The sequence of this T cell receptor (beta chain) was determined in a study of neurological immune-mediated disorders. MiXCR was run by TCRdb on the 5' RACE reads, yielding one entry per CDR3 protein. The table records tens of thousands of distinct CDR3 sequences, 16% of them present only once. The time point is: technical triplicate 3. Germline V gene data show CDR1 as DFQATT and CDR2 as SNEGSKA (reference sequence). This CDR3 spans 12 amino acids. V lost 6 bases to trimming and J lost 4 bases, with 10 bases between them. Many counts were recorded for this clonotype. J is TRBJ1-3 and V is TRBV20-1; D might be TRBD1 (6 bases). The sample comprised CD4+ T cells from blood. The clonotype was recovered from a female donor with HTLV-1-associated myelopathy (HAM/TSP). The CDR3 sequence: CSAGTPGNTIYF. DNA for the CDR3: TGCAGTGCCGGGACACCCGGAAACACCATATATTTT.